Below, 13 T cell receptor delta chains from the same sample are listed, as sequenced in a study of gamma-delta chains in newborns, infants, children (dated by TCRdb to the late 2010s). The listed sequencing device is Illumina MiSeq. Clonotypes were called again by TCRdb from the public reads via CATT, and duplicate nucleotide sequences were then merged into one entry. This sample gives about 7,000 delta-chain clones in total; roughly 0.7% of them show up just once. The top ten clones comprise roughly 16% of the sample. The material sequenced was blood. The receptors originated from a child who was a newborn, infant or young child, either healthy, febrile or measles-vaccinated (not recorded which).

Of note for this clone: It is likely a read error: a sequence one base away is far more abundant. The same CDR3 can be traced to other DNA sequences in this sample. The chain links TRDV2 to TRDJ3, with 8 nucleotides matching TRDD3. Germline V gene lookup returns CDR1 GEAIGNYY and CDR2 EKD. CDR3 length: 19 residues. The CDR3 coding sequence is TGTGCCTGTGACACGGGATACGTCCCCCGATCCTGGGACACCCGACAGATGTTCTTC. Its protein product is CACDTGYVPRSWDTRQMFF.

A remark on this clone: For this DNA, TCRdb reports the protein of a much larger clone, which diverges at residue 15, most likely from a read error; the protein presented here is translated directly from the DNA. The gene calls are TRDV2 and TRDJ3, with 7 nucleotides matching TRDD3. This CDR3 is 19 amino acids long. Germline CDR1 GEAIGNYY, CDR2 EKD. The CDR3 spells CACDTLGGRSSWDTQQMFF. In nucleotides, the CDR3 is TGTGCCTGTGACACTCTGGGGGGCAGAAGCTCCTGGGACACCCAACAGATGTTTTTC.

In its sample, this clone ranks as large (0.1 to 1%). Other DNA sequences within the sample encode an identical CDR3. The genes are TRDV2 and TRDJ2; 10 nucleotides agree with TRDD3. V dropped 3 bases and J dropped 6; count of bases not matched to a gene: 15. CDR3 size: 18 residues. The germline CDR1 and CDR2 sequences are GEAIGNYY and EKD. CDR3 DNA: TGTGCCTGTGACGAGATGGGGGATACCTCTTTGTTGTCAGCACAACTCTTCTTT. It translates to CACDEMGDTSLLSAQLFF.

Turning to this clone: This may come from a read error, since a much larger clone is one base off. CDR3 sequence: CACDVLGDTPAHLFF. The CDR3 DNA reads as TGTGCCTGTGATGTACTGGGGGATACGCCAGCACACCTCTTCTTT. The J gene is TRDJ2, the V gene TRDV2, with 13 positions matching TRDD3. Germline-derived CDR1 and CDR2 are GEAIGNYY and EKD. This CDR3 is built from 15 residues.

This clone was observed a handful of times. A much larger clone differs by one base, so this may be a read error. The rearrangement joins TRDV2 to TRDJ2; 8 bases are shared with TRDD3. Per the germline V gene, CDR1 is GEAIGNYY and CDR2 is EKD. This CDR3 is 17 amino acids long. The CDR3 sequence: CACDTLGDPTLTAQHFF. The CDR3 DNA reads TGTGCCTGTGACACATTGGGGGATCCAACTTTGACAGCACAACACTTCTTT.

This clone appeared a few times. Since a far larger clone is one base different, this is likely a read error. This chain uses TRDV2 with TRDJ3; 7 bases agree with TRDD3. The germline gives CDR1 GEAIGNYY, CDR2 EKD. The CDR3 spans 20 residues. The CDR3 nucleotides read TGTGCCTGTGGCACCGGCTGGGGGGCCGCTAGCTCCTGGGACACCCGACAGATGTTTTTC. Its protein product is CACGTGWGAASSWDTRQMFF.

This clone is medium-sized. This chain connects TRDV2 to TRDJ1; 8 positions match TRDD3. The CDR3 sequence is 16 residues long. Germline CDR1 GEAIGNYY, CDR2 EKD. The junction had 9 bases not matched to a gene; V was cut back by 3 bases and J by 1 base. CDR3 sequence reads: CACDALWGILTDKLIF. The CDR3 nucleotides read TGTGCCTGTGACGCCTTATGGGGGATTCTCACCGATAAACTCATCTTT.

This clone was observed a few times. Being one base from a much bigger clone, this may be a read error. Within the sample, other DNA sequences also encode this same CDR3. This chain joins TRDV2 and TRDJ3; 10 positions agree with TRDD3. Germline CDR1 is GEAIGNYY and CDR2 is EKD. The CDR3 is made up of 18 amino acids. The CDR3 is CACDPLGDWSWDTRQMFF. In nucleotides, the CDR3 is TGTGCTTGTGACCCACTGGGGGATTGGTCCTGGGACACCCGACAGATGTTTTTC.

This clone was picked up a small number of times. A far larger clone is a single base away, which makes a read error likely. The rearrangement joins TRDV2 to TRDJ1; the match to TRDD3 covers 7 bases. Germline V gene sequence: CDR1 GEAIGNYY, CDR2 EKD. The CDR3 is 17 residues long. Losses at the gene ends were 3 bases for V and 4 bases for J; bases not matched to a gene: 16. As DNA, the CDR3 is TGTGCCTGTGACGGACTGGGGAATACAAGTTTGGTCGATAAACTCATCTTT. Protein product: CACDGLGNTSLVDKLIF.

This clone is deemed hyperexpanded. The sample contains more than one DNA sequence encoding this CDR3. The gene calls are TRDV2 and TRDJ2; TRDD3 matches 9 bases. There are 16 residues in the CDR3. Germline assignment: CDR1 GEAIGNYY and CDR2 EKD. The V and J ends lost 1 base and 0 bases, in that order; junction bases with no gene match: 2. This CDR3 is CACDTVGDTLTAQLFF. In DNA form, the CDR3 reads TGTGCCTGTGACACAGTGGGGGATACTTTGACAGCACAACTCTTCTTT.

This clone occurred a few times. TCRdb shows a much larger clone's protein in place of this DNA's translation, and the two differ at residue 3, likely through a read error; the protein shown is translated from the DNA. The chain links TRDV2 to TRDJ2; 8 bases align to TRDD3. Germline V gives CDR1 GEAIGNYY, CDR2 EKD. CDR3 length: 14 amino acids. The CDR3 protein is CASDTVGDTAQLFF. The CDR3, as DNA: TGTGCCAGTGACACCGTGGGGGATACAGCACAACTCTTCTTT.

As for this clone: TCRdb records a much larger clone's protein for this DNA, with a difference at residue 3 that likely arises from a read error; the protein given is the translation of the DNA. This chain connects TRDV2 to TRDJ2; a possible D gene is TRDD3 (6 bases). The CDR3 is made up of 14 amino acids. CDR1 is GEAIGNYY, CDR2 EKD, per germline. CDR3 bases: TGTGCCCGTGACGCCTTGGGGATCAGGGCACAACTCTTCTTT. This gives the protein CARDALGIRAQLFF.

A few counts support this clone. A much larger clone differs by one base, so this may be a read error. At the DNA level, this CDR3 is encoded by other sequences in the same sample as well. This rearrangement joins TRDV2 to TRDJ3, with a weak D call TRDD3 (5 bases). The CDR3 totals 18 residues. V lost 0 bases and J lost 0, with 11 bases in between. Germline V gene lookup returns CDR1 GEAIGNYY and CDR2 EKD. The CDR3 DNA is TGTGCCTGTGACACCGCAGGGGGTAGCTCCTGGGACACCCGACAGATGTTTTTC. Its protein is CACDTAGGSSWDTRQMFF.